The clone carrying this T cell receptor (beta chain) was counted between two and nine times. This sample was taken from a study of blood T cells in healthy people across ages. Alongside a J-beta primer mix, a sample-barcoded 5' primer served in a second PCR lasting roughly 6 to 12 cycles. TCRdb passed the 5' RACE reads through MiXCR, listing each CDR3 protein once. The profile covers fewer than 1,200,000 distinct CDR3 sequences, with approximately 25% appearing a single time and approximately 0.71% taken by the ten largest. CDR1 is SGHRS and CDR2 is YFSETQ in the germline V gene. The CDR3 runs to 14 residues. V lost 1 base and J lost 5, with 12 bases in between. This sample also appeared in a second study, on T cells of mothers and their children.

The specimen was blood. This TCR came from a girl aged 2 to 9 in good health. The chain is built from TRBV5-1 and TRBJ2-5; no definite D call. CDR3 in amino acids: CASSLPLDVETQYF. The CDR3, as DNA: TGCGCCAGCAGCTTGCCCCTAGATGTCGAGACCCAGTACTTC.